This T cell receptor (beta chain) was obtained from a study of beta chain features in type 1 diabetes. Study outcomes and limitations: All four CD4+ subsets of Type 1 diabetes patients contained TCRB CDR3s that were moderately but significantly shorter.

This clone was recorded a few times. Antigen unknown. Investigators reverse transcribed all isolated RNA, so they sequenced expressed TCRB transcripts. Generated by immunoSEQ multiplex PCR, the TCRdb table keeps only in-frame clones and is missing some. The sample has 250,000 to 300,000 clones, approximately 15% seen once; the top ten hold 0.017%. Trimming removed 6 bases at V and 2 bases at J, with 27 bases between. The germline V gene has CDR1 SGDLS and CDR2 YYNGEE. The CDR3 covers 20 residues. Each of the CD4+ naive, central memory, regulatory and stem cell-like memory populations was sorted via CD45RO/CCR7/CD25/CD127/CD95/CD27.

V is TRBV9 and J is TRBJ2-6; TRBD1 is a possible D gene (5 bases). The sequenced material came from naive CD4+ T cells from blood. The receptor's source is a man aged 30 to 39 with type 1 diabetes. CDR3: CASIPVSQAYSEAGANVLTF. Written as DNA, the CDR3 is TGTGCCAGCATCCCGGTGTCACAGGCATATTCCGAGGCTGGGGCCAACGTCCTGACTTTC.